A selection of T cell receptor beta chains follows, all from one sample in a study of control samples from healthy donors and cancer patients. Clones were sequenced by immunoSEQ multiplex PCR, and TCRdb holds only the in-frame ones, with some missing. The data show more than 140,000 clones, with roughly nine tenths seen just once and approximately 7.2% held by the top ten. The sequenced sample was blood. The receptors were sampled from a man aged 18 to 35 in good health. Each CDR3 is given with its conserved first and last residue. The D gene is left open where the match is weak. Clone size, where shown, is once, few, many, or a class for clones that have expanded.

d_call: -; clone_size: -; v_call: TRBV7-2; j_call: TRBJ1-5; cdr3_nt: TGTGCCAGCAGCTCCGGTGGGGCAGGGTCTTCCAATCAGCCCCAGCATTTT; cdr3_aa: CASSSGGAGSSNQPQHF
d_call: -; clone_size: -; v_call: TRBV29-1; j_call: TRBJ1-6; cdr3_nt: TGCAGAAAAAACCCTCGGCAGGATGAAAATTCACCCCTCCACTTT; cdr3_aa: CRKNPRQDENSPLHF
d_call: -; clone_size: -; v_call: TRBV7-6; j_call: TRBJ1-6; cdr3_nt: TGTGCCAGCAGCTTAGACGGCTATAATTCACCCCTCCACTTT; cdr3_aa: CASSLDGYNSPLHF
d_call: TRBD1; clone_size: -; v_call: TRBV6-6; j_call: TRBJ1-1; cdr3_nt: TGTGCCAGCCAGGGGGCGGAGACTGAAGCTTTCTTT; cdr3_aa: CASQGAETEAFF
d_call: TRBD2; clone_size: -; v_call: TRBV2; j_call: TRBJ2-5; cdr3_nt: TGTGCCAGCAGTAGGGCGGGGGAAACCTCGGAGACCCAGTACTTC; cdr3_aa: CASSRAGETSETQYF
d_call: TRBD1; clone_size: -; v_call: TRBV7-2; j_call: TRBJ1-6; cdr3_nt: TGTGCCAGCAGCAAAGGACAGGCAGATTCACCCCTCCACTTT; cdr3_aa: CASSKGQADSPLHF
d_call: -; clone_size: -; v_call: TRBV14; j_call: TRBJ2-3; cdr3_nt: TGTGCCAGCAGCCAAGGGGATACGCAGTATTTT; cdr3_aa: CASSQGDTQYF
d_call: TRBD2; clone_size: -; v_call: TRBV4-3; j_call: TRBJ2-5; cdr3_nt: TGCGCCAGCAGCCATGGAAGTCGGCTAGCGGGGGGGAGCGAGACCCAGTACTTC; cdr3_aa: CASSHGSRLAGGSETQYF
d_call: -; clone_size: -; v_call: TRBV18; j_call: TRBJ2-3; cdr3_nt: TGTGCCAGCTCACCACCGTCGTCCGATACGCAGTATTTT; cdr3_aa: CASSPPSSDTQYF
d_call: -; clone_size: -; v_call: TRBV30; j_call: TRBJ2-7; cdr3_nt: TGTGCCTGGAGTGTCAGTAACAGTGGTTACGAGCAGTACTTC; cdr3_aa: CAWSVSNSGYEQYF
d_call: TRBD2; clone_size: -; v_call: TRBV6-6; j_call: TRBJ2-7; cdr3_nt: TGTGCCAGCAGTTACGCACCTAGCGGGGGGGCTCTCGAGCAGTACTTC; cdr3_aa: CASSYAPSGGALEQYF
d_call: -; clone_size: -; v_call: TRBV12-3/TRBV12-4; j_call: TRBJ2-7; cdr3_nt: TGTGCCAGCAGTCCGTACAGGTCCTACGAGCAGTACTTC; cdr3_aa: CASSPYRSYEQYF
d_call: -; clone_size: -; v_call: TRBV7-9; j_call: TRBJ2-7; cdr3_nt: TGTGCCAGCAGCTTAAACACGGCTCAGGGAAATGCGGAGTACGAGCAGTACTTC; cdr3_aa: CASSLNTAQGNAEYEQYF
d_call: -; clone_size: once; v_call: TRBV12-5; j_call: TRBJ2-2; cdr3_nt: TGTGCTAGTGGTTTGGTACAGGGTGAAAACACCGGGGAGCTGTTTTTT; cdr3_aa: CASGLVQGENTGELFF
d_call: -; clone_size: -; v_call: TRBV19; j_call: TRBJ1-1; cdr3_nt: TGTGCCAGTAGTATATTCGCTGAAGCTTTCTTT; cdr3_aa: CASSIFAEAFF
d_call: -; clone_size: -; v_call: TRBV3-1/TRBV3-2; j_call: TRBJ1-2; cdr3_nt: TGTGCCAGCAGCCAAACGAGGAGTTGGTACTATGGCTACACCTTC; cdr3_aa: CASSQTRSWYYGYTF
d_call: TRBD2; clone_size: -; v_call: TRBV7-2; j_call: TRBJ2-1; cdr3_nt: TGTGCCAGCAGCTATACTAGCGGGGGGTACTACAATGAGCAGTTCTTC; cdr3_aa: CASSYTSGGYYNEQFF
d_call: -; clone_size: -; v_call: TRBV27; j_call: TRBJ2-3; cdr3_nt: TGTGCCAGCAGTACGACCTCTGAAGATACGCAGTATTTT; cdr3_aa: CASSTTSEDTQYF
d_call: TRBD2; clone_size: -; v_call: TRBV2; j_call: TRBJ2-1; cdr3_nt: TGTGCCAGCATGGGCGGGGGGTCCTACAATGAGCAGTTCTTC; cdr3_aa: CASMGGGSYNEQFF
d_call: -; clone_size: -; v_call: TRBV30; j_call: TRBJ1-1; cdr3_nt: TGTGCCTGGAGTGTCGCGCTGGGGGGCGCCGGGGGTGGCACTGAAGCTTTCTTT; cdr3_aa: CAWSVALGGAGGGTEAFF
d_call: -; clone_size: -; v_call: TRBV18; j_call: TRBJ2-7; cdr3_nt: TGTGCCAGCTCCGATCAGGGCGGGGCCGGAATTTTGGTCTACGAGCAGTACTTC; cdr3_aa: CASSDQGGAGILVYEQYF